A selection of T cell receptor beta chains follows, all from one sample in a study of T cell repertoires in cytomegalovirus infection. TCRdb fed the reads into MiXCR, producing one record per CDR3 protein. The sample carries about 180,000 distinct CDR3 sequences, 13% to 15% recorded once. Sequenced sample: PBMCs. These receptors came from a human donor in good health (CMV status not recorded). Some clones in this sample may be carry-over from other donors' samples. Each CDR3 is given with its conserved first and last residue. A D gene is named only where the DNA matches it firmly. The size field is filled for only some rows; it gives once, few, many or a size class.

TRBJ2-1	TRBD1	few	TRBV6-2/TRBV6-3	CASSYLYRGPYNEQFF	TGTGCCAGCAGTTACCTTTACAGGGGGCCCTACAATGAGCAGTTCTTC
TRBJ1-5	NA	few	TRBV28	CASSLGGARGNQPQHF	TGTGCCAGCAGTTTAGGAGGGGCAAGGGGCAATCAGCCCCAGCATTTT
TRBJ2-3	NA	NA	TRBV28	CASSPRAEGNTQYF	TGTGCCAGCAGTCCCCGGGCGGAGGGAAATACGCAGTATTTT
TRBJ2-5	TRBD1	many	TRBV6-1	CASSEKGARETQYF	TGTGCCAGCAGTGAGAAGGGGGCGCGAGAGACCCAGTACTTC
TRBJ2-5	TRBD2	many	TRBV7-2	CASSSGGWETQYF	TGTGCCAGCAGCTCGGGAGGCTGGGAGACCCAGTACTTC
TRBJ1-2	NA	many	TRBV7-2	CASTLDLLRGHIYGYTF	TGTGCCAGCACCCTAGATTTGCTGAGAGGACACATCTATGGCTACACCTTC
TRBJ1-5	NA	NA	TRBV19	CASTGYNQPQHF	TGTGCCAGCACAGGGTACAATCAGCCCCAGCATTTT
TRBJ2-5	TRBD1	NA	TRBV9	CASSNRDRGPGETQYF	TGTGCCAGCAGCAACCGGGACAGGGGTCCGGGCGAGACCCAGTACTTC
TRBJ1-1	NA	many	TRBV11-2	CASSLKGTEAFF	TGTGCCAGCAGCTTAAAAGGAACTGAAGCTTTCTTT
TRBJ2-6	TRBD1	many	TRBV28	CASSFTGGSGANVLTF	TGTGCCAGCAGTTTCACAGGGGGCTCTGGGGCCAACGTCCTGACTTTC
TRBJ2-3	TRBD2	many	TRBV7-2	CASSLDGLGTDTQYF	TGTGCCAGCAGCTTGGACGGACTAGGGACAGATACGCAGTATTTT
TRBJ1-2	NA	few	TRBV29-1	CSVTRSGGHEGGYTF	TGCAGCGTTACTAGATCGGGGGGGCACGAGGGTGGCTACACCTTC
TRBJ1-2	NA	many	TRBV7-2	CASSPRAGENKGYGYTF	TGTGCCAGCAGCCCTCGGGCAGGGGAAAATAAGGGCTATGGCTACACCTTC
TRBJ1-1	TRBD1	many	TRBV7-6	CASSTGQLNTEAFF	TGTGCCAGCAGCACGGGACAGCTGAACACTGAAGCTTTCTTT
TRBJ2-1	TRBD2	few	TRBV7-3	CASSRSGSPYNEQFF	TGTGCCAGCAGCCGGAGCGGGAGCCCCTACAATGAGCAGTTCTTC